This TCR gamma chain is from a study of gammadelta T cells in human blood. TCRdb reprocessed the RT-PCR reads using CATT. The repertoire holds roughly 150 gamma-chain clones, with approximately 2.4% as singletons. In germline, CDR1 is GITISATS, CDR2 ISYDGTV (reference sequence). The CDR3 totals 16 residues. In its sample, this clone was seen a few times. The antigen is not known. TCRdb records a much larger clone's protein for this DNA, with a difference at residue 3 that likely arises from a read error; the protein given is the translation of the DNA. Findings and limits, study-wide: Microbial exposure reportedly appeared to drive polyclonal expansion of innate gamma-delta T cells right after birth.

The genes are TRGV9 and TRGJP. This receptor was obtained from a human donor. Sequenced sample: Vgamma9Vdelta2 gamma-delta T cells from infant blood. The CDR3 DNA is TGTGCCTGGTGGGAGGTGGGAGAGTTGGGCAAAAAAATCAAGGTATTT. Amino acid sequence: CAWWEVGELGKKIKVF.